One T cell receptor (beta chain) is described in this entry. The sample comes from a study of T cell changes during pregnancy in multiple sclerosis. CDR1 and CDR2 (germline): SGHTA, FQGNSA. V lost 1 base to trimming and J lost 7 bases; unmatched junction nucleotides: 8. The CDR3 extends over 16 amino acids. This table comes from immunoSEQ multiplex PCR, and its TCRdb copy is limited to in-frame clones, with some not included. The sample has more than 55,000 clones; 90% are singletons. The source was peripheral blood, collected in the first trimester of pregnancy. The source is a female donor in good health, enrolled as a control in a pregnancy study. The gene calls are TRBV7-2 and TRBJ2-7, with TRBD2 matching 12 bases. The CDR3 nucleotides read TGTGCCAGCAGCTTAGTACTAGCGGGAGGAAAGTCGGAGCAGTACTTC. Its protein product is CASSLVLAGGKSEQYF.